Detailed here is one T cell receptor (beta chain). The V end lost 4 bases, the J end lost 5 bases, and 15 bases lay between the germline ends. The length of the CDR3 is 14 residues. Germline CDR1 is SGHTA and CDR2 is FQGNSA. These data come from a study of CD8 T cells in Susac syndrome. Random hexamers were used to reverse transcribe an amount of about 0.45 to 1 ug RNA. Multiplex immunoSEQ PCR targeted 54 Vbeta and 13 Jbeta TCR beta segments. One entry per CDR3 protein results from TCRdb running MiXCR on the immunoSEQ multiplex PCR reads. The sample shows about 180,000 distinct CDR3 sequences, 95% to 96% of them seen only once.

The sequence was obtained from a human donor with Susac syndrome. Sequences were obtained from CD4+ T cells from PBMCs. The chain employs TRBV7-2 and TRBJ2-7, with D perhaps matching TRBD2 (6 bases). The CDR3 nucleotides are TGTGCCAGCAGCTCGCCCGGGGGTCCCCACGAGCAGTACGTC. Its translation: CASSSPGGPHEQYV.